The 9 T cell receptor beta chains below come from one sample, sequenced in a study of shared clonotypes between healthy human individuals. Sequenced by immunoSEQ multiplex PCR; TCRdb stores in-frame clones only, minus some. The data contain under 650,000 clones, 90% to 96% of them singletons. Specimen: naive CD4+ T cells sorted from blood. The subset was: CD45RA+ positively selected. These receptors originate from a woman aged 25-40 years in good health.

The chain links TRBV11-1 to TRBJ2-7, with D possibly called TRBD1 or TRBD2 (6 bases each). CDR1 is SGHAT and CDR2 is FQDESV in the germline V gene (reference sequence). Between the trimmed V and J ends, which lost 2 bases and 3 bases, there was a span of 20 bases. The length of the CDR3 is 17 residues. The CDR3 protein is CASSLTTPGAGFYEQYF. In DNA, the CDR3 is TGTGCCAGCAGCTTAACCACCCCGGGGGCAGGGTTCTACGAGCAGTACTTC.

As for this clone: The same CDR3 can be traced to other DNA sequences in this sample. The V call is TRBV7-9, the J call TRBJ1-1; the D gene is possibly TRBD1 (5 bases). This CDR3 is 13 amino acids long. Germline assignment: CDR1 SEHNR and CDR2 FQNEAQ (reference sequence). V shed 5 bases and J shed 1 base, with 8 bases lying between them. The CDR3 bases are TGTGCCAGCAGCCTACAGGAGAACACTGAAGCTTTCTTT. Translated: CASSLQENTEAFF.

This clone has only one observation. The chain couples TRBV11-2 to TRBJ2-1, with D tentatively TRBD2 (6 bases). CDR1 and CDR2 from the germline V gene are SGHAT and FQNNGV. There are 13 residues in the CDR3. Trimming removed 4 bases at V and 9 bases at J, with 13 bases between. CDR3 nucleotides: TGTGCCAGCAGCTGGGGGGAGCGTGGTGAGCAGTTCTTC. Translating it yields CASSWGERGEQFF.

The chain combines TRBV19 with TRBJ2-2; the match to TRBD2 covers 12 bases. The CDR3 covers 15 residues. Germline loops: CDR1 LNHDA, CDR2 SQIVND (reference sequence). J lost 5 bases, V lost 4 bases, and 2 bases had no gene match. CDR3 DNA: TGTGCCAGTAGTACTAGCGGGAGGGCGACCGGGGAGCTGTTTTTT. It encodes CASSTSGRATGELFF.

The rearrangement uses TRBV27 and TRBJ2-7, with TRBD2 matching 8 bases. The junction had 10 bases not matched to a gene; V was cut back by 7 bases and J by 2 bases. Germline V gene sequence: CDR1 MNHEY, CDR2 SMNVEV (reference sequence). The CDR3 is made up of 15 amino acids. For the CDR3, the DNA is TGTGCCAGCACCACCACCGGGGGGGCGGCCTACGAGCAGTACTTC. Its translation is CASTTTGGAAYEQYF.

The J gene is TRBJ2-2, the V gene TRBV23-1; 9 nucleotides match TRBD2. TRBV23-1 is sorted into the ORF group, with uncertain function. V shed 4 bases, J shed 2 bases, and the junction held 8 bases outside the gene matches. This CDR3 is built from 17 residues. DNA for the CDR3: TGCGCCAGCAGTCGCGGGAGGGACCCTGCTAACACCGGGGAGCTGTTTTTT. The encoded protein is CASSRGRDPANTGELFF.

This clone was observed a single time. The CDR3 DNA sequence: TGTGCCAGCAGCTTATTCCACGCGAACACCGGGGAGCTGTTTTTT. As protein: CASSLFHANTGELFF. J is TRBJ2-2 and V is TRBV5-5; D remains ambiguous. This CDR3 is 15 amino acids long. Germline V gives CDR1 SGHKS, CDR2 YYEKEE (reference sequence). The V gene lost 2 bases and the J gene lost 0 bases, with 8 bases spanning the gap.

V and J are TRBV28 and TRBJ2-3; 8 nucleotides align to TRBD2. V was pared by 3 bases and J by 4 bases, with 12 bases of the junction left unmatched. The germline V gene has CDR1 MDHEN and CDR2 SYDVKM. The CDR3 is made up of 17 amino acids. The CDR3 nucleotides are TGTGCCAGCAGTTTTGGGGAACTAGCGGATACATCAGATACGCAGTATTTT. This sequence encodes CASSFGELADTSDTQYF.

This chain uses TRBV4-1 with TRBJ2-2, with TRBD2 matching over 11 bases. Germline loops: CDR1 MGHRA, CDR2 YSYEKL. CDR3 length: 21 residues. V lost 2 bases, J lost 7 bases, and 21 bases stayed unmatched. The CDR3 nucleotides are TGCGCCAGCAGCCAACTCTCGACTAGCGGGATATCGCCCAGGAGGAGCGGGGAGCTGTTTTTT. Its protein is CASSQLSTSGISPRRSGELFF.